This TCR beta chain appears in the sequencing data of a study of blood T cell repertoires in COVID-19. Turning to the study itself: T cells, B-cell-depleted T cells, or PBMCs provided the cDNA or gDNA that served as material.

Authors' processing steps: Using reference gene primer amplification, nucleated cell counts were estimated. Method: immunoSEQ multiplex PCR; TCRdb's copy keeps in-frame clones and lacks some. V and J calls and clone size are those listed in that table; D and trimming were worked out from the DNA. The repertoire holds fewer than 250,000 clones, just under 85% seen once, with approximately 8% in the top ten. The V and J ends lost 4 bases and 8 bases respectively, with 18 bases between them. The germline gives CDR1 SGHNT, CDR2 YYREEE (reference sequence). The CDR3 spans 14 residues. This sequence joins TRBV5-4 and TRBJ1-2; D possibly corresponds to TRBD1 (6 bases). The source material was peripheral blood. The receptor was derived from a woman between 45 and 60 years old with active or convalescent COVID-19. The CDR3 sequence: CASSPRVAGAGYTF. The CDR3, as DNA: TGTGCCAGCAGCCCCAGAGTCGCAGGGGCGGGCTACACCTTC.